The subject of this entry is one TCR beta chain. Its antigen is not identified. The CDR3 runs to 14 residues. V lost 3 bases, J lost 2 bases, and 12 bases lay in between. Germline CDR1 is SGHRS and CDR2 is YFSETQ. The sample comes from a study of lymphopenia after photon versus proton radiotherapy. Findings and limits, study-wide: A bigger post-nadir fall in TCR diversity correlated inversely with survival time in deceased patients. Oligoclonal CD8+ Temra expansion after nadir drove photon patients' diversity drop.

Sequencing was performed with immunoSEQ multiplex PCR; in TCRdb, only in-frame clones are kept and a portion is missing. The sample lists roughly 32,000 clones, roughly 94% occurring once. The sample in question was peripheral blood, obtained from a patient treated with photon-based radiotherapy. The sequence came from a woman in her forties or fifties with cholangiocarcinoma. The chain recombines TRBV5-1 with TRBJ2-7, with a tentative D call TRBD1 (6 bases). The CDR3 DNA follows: TGCGCCAGCAGCTCCTCTGCAGGGGCCTACGAGCAGTACTTC. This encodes CASSSSAGAYEQYF.